The 11 T cell receptor beta chains listed next were all sequenced from one sample in a study of graft-versus-host responses after intestinal transplantation. The assay was immunoSEQ multiplex PCR, and TCRdb's table has in-frame clones only and misses some. The sample lists about 43,000 clones; approximately 94% were seen once. The sample here was PBMCs, taken about 350 days after intestinal transplant. These receptors were taken from a human patient who received an intestinal transplant, so some T cells may come from the graft donor.

V and J are TRBV29-1 and TRBJ2-6; possibly TRBD1 for D (5 bases). V was clipped by 2 bases and J by 3 bases, with 8 bases between them. Germline V lookup: CDR1 SQVTM, CDR2 ANQGSEA. CDR3 length: 14 residues. In nucleotides, the CDR3 is TGCAGCGTTGAAAGGCAGGGTGGGGCCAACGTCCTGACTTTC. This gives the protein CSVERQGGANVLTF.

The chain recombines TRBV11-3 with TRBJ2-3; the D is unclear. The germline V gene encodes CDR1 SGHNT and CDR2 YENEEA. The V and J ends lost 0 bases and 4 bases respectively, with 5 bases between them. The CDR3 spans 13 residues. Here the CDR3 reads CASSLDPPDTQYF. CDR3 bases: TGTGCCAGCAGCTTAGATCCCCCAGATACGCAGTATTTT.

J is TRBJ1-2 and V is TRBV15; a weak D match, TRBD1 (5 bases). V was shortened by 0 bases and J by 7 bases, with 18 bases between the two germline ends. This CDR3 spans 16 amino acids. Germline lookup yields CDR1 LNHNV and CDR2 YYDKDF (reference sequence). CDR3 in DNA: TGTGCCACCAGCAGAGATTGGGGCGGCCCGGGAGGTGGCTACACCTTC. Amino acids: CATSRDWGGPGGGYTF.

The chain is built from TRBV7-9 and TRBJ2-7, with TRBD1 matching 7 bases. CDR1 and CDR2 from the germline V gene are SEHNR and FQNEAQ (reference sequence). This CDR3 contains 13 residues. J gave up 0 bases and V 5 bases, and 1 base lay outside the gene matches. In DNA form, the CDR3 reads TGTGCCAGCAGCCAGGGGGTCTCCTACGAGCAGTACTTC. Protein: CASSQGVSYEQYF.

The chain combines TRBV27 with TRBJ2-3; D gene ambiguous. Per germline, CDR1 MNHEY and CDR2 SMNVEV (reference sequence). V lost 5 bases and J lost 13, with 22 bases in between. The CDR3 consists of 14 residues. CDR3 sequence reads: CASSPDPPHPKKYF. CDR3 nucleotide sequence: TGTGCCAGCAGTCCAGACCCTCCTCACCCTAAGAAGTATTTT.

The chain recombines TRBV2 with TRBJ2-7, with TRBD1 matching over 10 bases. The CDR3 has 14 residues. V was pared by 7 bases and J by 3 bases, with 6 bases of the junction left unmatched. Germline CDR1 and CDR2: SNHLY and FYNNEI. DNA of the CDR3: TGTGCCAGCAAGATCCGGGACAGGGGCTACGAGCAGTACTTC. Translating gives CASKIRDRGYEQYF.

J is TRBJ2-1 and V is TRBV15; 9 bases agree with TRBD2. The ends lost 5 bases at V and 15 bases at J; junction bases unmatched: 20. Per germline, CDR1 LNHNV and CDR2 YYDKDF (reference sequence). CDR3 length: 16 amino acids. CDR3 sequence: CATSDPPRLAGARPFF. CDR3 sequence (DNA): TGTGCCACCAGCGACCCCCCCCGGTTAGCGGGGGCCCGCCCGTTCTTC.

The chain combines TRBV6-6 with TRBJ2-5; D remains unclear. The V end was cut by 6 bases, the J end by 5 bases, with 19 bases between. The germline V gene encodes CDR1 MNHNY and CDR2 SVGAGI (reference sequence). The CDR3 is made up of 15 amino acids. Written as DNA, the CDR3 is TGTGCCAGCAGATCGCTCGGCAGAGGCGAGGAGACCCAGTACTTC. It codes for CASRSLGRGEETQYF.

V gene TRBV28 combines with J gene TRBJ2-7; D perhaps matches TRBD2 (7 bases). CDR1 and CDR2 (germline): MDHEN, SYDVKM. Trimming took off 11 bases at V and 2 bases at J, with 10 bases between the two ends. The CDR3 has 11 amino acids. The CDR3 reads CAAGDTYEQYF. The DNA of the CDR3 is TGTGCCGCGGGGGACACCTACGAGCAGTACTTC. The full variable domain, with the rest looked up from reference TRBV28 and TRBJ2-7, is DVKVTQSSRYLVKRTGEKVFLECVQDMDHENMFWYRQDPGLGLRLIYFSYDVKMKEKGDIPEGYSVSREKKERFSLILESASTNQTSMYLCAAGDTYEQYFGPGTRLTVT.

Written as DNA, the CDR3 is TGCGCCAGCAGGGCCGTAGGGCCCCACAGGGGCGCGTCAGGCGAGCAGTACTTC. Its protein product is CASRAVGPHRGASGEQYF. The chain couples TRBV4-1 to TRBJ2-7; 7 positions match TRBD1. Germline assignment: CDR1 MGHRA and CDR2 YSYEKL. V gave up 6 bases and J gave up 6 bases; unmatched junction bases: 23. CDR3 length: 18 amino acids.

The chain employs TRBV6-5 and TRBJ1-2, with a tentative D call TRBD1 (5 bases). Trimming took off 4 bases at V and 4 bases at J, with 13 bases between the two ends. Germline CDR1 and CDR2: MNHEY and SVGAGI. The CDR3 spans 14 residues. The DNA of the CDR3 is TGTGCCAGCAGTTCCACAGGTGGAGGCTATGGCTACACCTTC. It translates to CASSSTGGGYGYTF.